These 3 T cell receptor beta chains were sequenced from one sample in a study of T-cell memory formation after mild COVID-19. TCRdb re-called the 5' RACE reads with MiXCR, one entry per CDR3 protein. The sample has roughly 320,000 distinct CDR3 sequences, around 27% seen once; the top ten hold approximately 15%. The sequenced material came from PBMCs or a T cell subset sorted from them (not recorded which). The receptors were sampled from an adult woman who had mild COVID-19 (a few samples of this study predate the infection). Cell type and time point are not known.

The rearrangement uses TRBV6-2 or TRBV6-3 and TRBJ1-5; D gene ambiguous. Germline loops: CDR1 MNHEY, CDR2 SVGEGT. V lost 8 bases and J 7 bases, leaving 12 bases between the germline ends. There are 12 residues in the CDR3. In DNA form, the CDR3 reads TGTGCCAGCGAAGTGCCGGGACAGCCCCAGCATTTT. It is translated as CASEVPGQPQHF.

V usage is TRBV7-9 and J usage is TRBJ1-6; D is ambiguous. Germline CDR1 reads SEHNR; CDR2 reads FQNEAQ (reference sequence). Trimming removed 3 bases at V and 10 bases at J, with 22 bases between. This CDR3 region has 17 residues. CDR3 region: CASSLKGNTMVGSPLHF. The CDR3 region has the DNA TGTGCCAGCAGCTTGAAAGGGAACACCATGGTTGGGTCACCCCTCCACTTT.

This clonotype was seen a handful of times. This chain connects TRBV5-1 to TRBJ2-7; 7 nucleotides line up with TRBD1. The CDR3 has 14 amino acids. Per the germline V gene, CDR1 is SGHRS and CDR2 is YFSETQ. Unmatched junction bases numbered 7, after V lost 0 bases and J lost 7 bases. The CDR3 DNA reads TGCGCCAGCAGCTTGGAACTAGGACAGGCGGAGCAGTACTTC. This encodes CASSLELGQAEQYF.